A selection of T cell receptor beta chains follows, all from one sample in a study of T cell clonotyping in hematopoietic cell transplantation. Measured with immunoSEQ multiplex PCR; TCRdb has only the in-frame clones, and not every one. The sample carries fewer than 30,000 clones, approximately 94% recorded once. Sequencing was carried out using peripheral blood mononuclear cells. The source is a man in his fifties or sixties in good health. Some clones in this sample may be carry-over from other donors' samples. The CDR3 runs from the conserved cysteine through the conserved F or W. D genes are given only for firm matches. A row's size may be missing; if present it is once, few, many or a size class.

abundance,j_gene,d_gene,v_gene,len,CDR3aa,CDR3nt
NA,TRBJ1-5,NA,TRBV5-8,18,CASSQNPSSANSNQPQHF,TGTGCCAGCAGCCAAAACCCCAGCTCGGCTAATAGCAATCAGCCCCAGCATTTT
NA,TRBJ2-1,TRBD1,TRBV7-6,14,CASSLGSGGNEQFF,TGTGCCAGCAGCTTAGGCTCAGGGGGCAATGAGCAGTTCTTC
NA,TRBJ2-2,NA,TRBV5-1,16,CASSSGGSRGAGELFF,TGCGCCAGCAGCTCCGGCGGTTCCAGGGGAGCCGGGGAGCTGTTTTTT
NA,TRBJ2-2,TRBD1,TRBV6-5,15,CASRWTGTNTGELFF,TGTGCCAGCAGATGGACAGGCACGAACACCGGGGAGCTGTTTTTT
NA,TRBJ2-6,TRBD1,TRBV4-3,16,CASSRTGGSGANVLTF,TGCGCCAGCAGCCGGACAGGGGGCTCTGGGGCCAACGTCCTGACTTTC
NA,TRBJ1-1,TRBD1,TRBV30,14,CARTWDSKNTEAFF,TGTGCCCGAACTTGGGACAGCAAGAACACTGAAGCTTTCTTT
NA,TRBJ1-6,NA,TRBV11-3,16,CASSRRGTVDNSPLHF,TGTGCCAGCAGCCGCCGTGGGACGGTAGATAATTCACCCCTCCACTTT
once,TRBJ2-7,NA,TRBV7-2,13,CASSIGQPYEQYF,TGTGCCAGCAGCATTGGACAACCCTACGAGCAGTACTTC
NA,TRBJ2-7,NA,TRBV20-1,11,CSAADSYEQYF,TGCAGTGCCGCCGACTCCTACGAGCAGTACTTC
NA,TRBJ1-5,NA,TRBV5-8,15,CASSPRSGGYQPQHF,TGTGCCAGCAGCCCGCGGTCCGGAGGCTATCAGCCCCAGCATTTT
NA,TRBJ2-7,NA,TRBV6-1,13,CASRIGKSYEQYF,TGTGCCAGCAGGATCGGGAAGAGCTACGAGCAGTACTTC
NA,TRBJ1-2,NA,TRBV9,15,CASSLSPRSLYGYTF,TGTGCCAGCAGCCTATCCCCCAGGAGTCTCTATGGCTACACCTTC
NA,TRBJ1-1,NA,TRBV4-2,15,CASSQEWGARTEAFF,TGTGCCAGCAGCCAAGAATGGGGGGCGCGGACTGAAGCTTTCTTT
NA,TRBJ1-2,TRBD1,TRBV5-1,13,CASSITNRGGYTF,TGCGCCAGCAGCATAACAAACAGGGGCGGCTACACCTTC
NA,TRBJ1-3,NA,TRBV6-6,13,CASSSPGGNTIYF,TGTGCCAGCAGTTCCCCGGGAGGAAACACCATATATTTT
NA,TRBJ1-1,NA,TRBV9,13,CASSPSTNTEAFF,TGTGCCAGCAGCCCGTCCACCAACACTGAAGCTTTCTTT
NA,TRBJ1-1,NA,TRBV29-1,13,CSVAQLMNTEAFF,TGCAGCGTTGCACAGCTCATGAACACTGAAGCTTTCTTT
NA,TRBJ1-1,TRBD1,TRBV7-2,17,CASSQEGQGAGRTEAFF,TGTGCCAGCAGCCAAGAAGGTCAGGGGGCAGGAAGGACTGAAGCTTTCTTT
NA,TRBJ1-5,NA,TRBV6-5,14,CASSFSGGNQPQHF,TGTGCCAGCAGTTTCTCCGGAGGCAATCAGCCCCAGCATTTT
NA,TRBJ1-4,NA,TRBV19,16,CASSDSRGATNEKLFF,TGTGCCAGTAGCGACTCGCGGGGCGCAACTAATGAAAAACTGTTTTTT
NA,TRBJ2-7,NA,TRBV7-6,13,CASSLGLSYEQYF,TGTGCCAGCAGCTTAGGACTCAGCTACGAGCAGTACTTC
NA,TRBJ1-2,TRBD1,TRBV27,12,CASSLTGDGYTF,TGTGCCAGCAGTTTGACAGGGGATGGCTACACCTTC
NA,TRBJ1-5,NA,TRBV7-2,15,CASSFGGRSNQPQHF,TGTGCCAGCAGCTTTGGGGGACGTAGCAATCAGCCCCAGCATTTT
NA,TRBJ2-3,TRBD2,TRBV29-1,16,CSVFPSGGRITDTQYF,TGCAGCGTTTTCCCAAGCGGGGGAAGAATCACAGATACGCAGTATTTT
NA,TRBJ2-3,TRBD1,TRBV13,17,CASSSRRQGPGTDTQYF,TGTGCCAGCAGCAGCCGACGACAGGGGCCGGGCACAGATACGCAGTATTTT
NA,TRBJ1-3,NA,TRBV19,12,CASTSRRNTIYF,TGTGCCAGTACTTCCCGACGAAACACCATATATTTT
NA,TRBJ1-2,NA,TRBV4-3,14,CASSQDRGNYGYTF,TGCGCCAGCAGCCAAGATCGGGGGAACTATGGCTACACCTTC
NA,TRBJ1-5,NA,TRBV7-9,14,CASSPDGFNQPQHF,TGTGCCAGCAGCCCCGACGGCTTCAATCAGCCCCAGCATTTT
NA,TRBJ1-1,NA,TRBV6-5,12,CASREGDTEAFF,TGTGCCAGCAGAGAGGGGGACACTGAAGCTTTCTTT